The 2 T cell receptor beta chains in this list originate from one sample, sequenced in a study of CD8+ T cells in alopecia areata. RNA extraction and reverse transcription yielded cDNA as sequencing template. TCRdb's table, derived via immunoSEQ multiplex PCR, lists solely in-frame clones and lacks some. The sample includes about 250,000 clones, roughly 60% of them seen just once. Treatment defined: oral pan-JAK inhibitor, 5-10 mg twice daily. Sample: CD4+ T cells sorted from blood, taken around week 54, from a patient treated with tofacitinib. These receptors originate from a human donor with alopecia areata.

The chain combines TRBV29-1 with TRBJ1-4; 8 bases align to TRBD1. This CDR3 is built from 14 residues. The germline V gene encodes CDR1 SQVTM and CDR2 ANQGSEA. Trimming at V came to 4 bases and at J to 4 bases, leaving 5 bases not matched to a gene. CDR3 protein: CSVGTGSNNEKLFF. The CDR3 DNA is TGCAGCGTTGGGACAGGGAGCAATAATGAAAAACTGTTTTTT.

This clone was counted a few times. The gene calls are TRBV7-3 and TRBJ2-4, with D uncertain. Germline assignment: CDR1 SGHTA and CDR2 FQGTGA. Trimming took 5 bases from V and 2 from J, leaving 19 bases between them. The CDR3 is 17 amino acids. Here the CDR3 reads CASSLGRLGSSKNIQYF. CDR3 nucleotide sequence: TGTGCCAGCAGCCTCGGCCGGTTGGGTTCCTCCAAAAACATTCAGTACTTC.